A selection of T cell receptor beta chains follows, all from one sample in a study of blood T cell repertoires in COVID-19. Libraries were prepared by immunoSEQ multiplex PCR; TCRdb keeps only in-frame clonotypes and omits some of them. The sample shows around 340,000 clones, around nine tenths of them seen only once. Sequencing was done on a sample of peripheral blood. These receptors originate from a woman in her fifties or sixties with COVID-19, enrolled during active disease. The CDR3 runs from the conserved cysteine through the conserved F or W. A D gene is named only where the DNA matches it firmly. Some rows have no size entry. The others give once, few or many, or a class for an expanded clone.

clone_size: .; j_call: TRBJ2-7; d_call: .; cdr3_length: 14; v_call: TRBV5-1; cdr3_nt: TGCGCCAGCAGCTTGGTAGTCGGCTCCTACGAGCAGTACTTC; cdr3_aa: CASSLVVGSYEQYF
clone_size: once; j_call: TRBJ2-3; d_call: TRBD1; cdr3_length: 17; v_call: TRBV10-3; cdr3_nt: TGTGCCATCAGTGACCTAAACCGACAGGGTGGGTCAGATACGCAGTATTTT; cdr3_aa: CAISDLNRQGGSDTQYF
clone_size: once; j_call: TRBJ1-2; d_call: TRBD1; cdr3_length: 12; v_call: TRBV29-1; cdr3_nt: TGCAGCGTTGAGACAGGGAACTATGGCTACACCTTC; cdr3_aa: CSVETGNYGYTF
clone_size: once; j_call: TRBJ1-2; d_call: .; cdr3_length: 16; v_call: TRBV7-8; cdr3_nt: TGTGCCAGCAGCTTAAAACAGGGAAAGACTAACTATGGCTACACCTTC; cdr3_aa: CASSLKQGKTNYGYTF
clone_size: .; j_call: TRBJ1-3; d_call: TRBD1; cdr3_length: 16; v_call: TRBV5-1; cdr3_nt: TGCGCCAGCAGCTTGGCAGGGGGTGTTGGTGGAAACACCATATATTTT; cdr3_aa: CASSLAGGVGGNTIYF
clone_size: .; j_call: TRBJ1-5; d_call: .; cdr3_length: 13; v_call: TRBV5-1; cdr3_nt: TGCGCCAGCAGCTTACAGGGCACCCAGCCCCAGCATTTT; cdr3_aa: CASSLQGTQPQHF
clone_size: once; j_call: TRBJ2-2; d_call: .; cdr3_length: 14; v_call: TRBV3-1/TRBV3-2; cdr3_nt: TGTGCCAGCAGCCCTCCCTCTAACACCGGGGAGCTGTTTTTT; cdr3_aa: CASSPPSNTGELFF
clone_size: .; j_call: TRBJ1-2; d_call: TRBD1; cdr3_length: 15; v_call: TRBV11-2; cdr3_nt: TGTGCCAGCAGCCCTGGGACAGGGCGTTTCTATGGCTACACCTTC; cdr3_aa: CASSPGTGRFYGYTF
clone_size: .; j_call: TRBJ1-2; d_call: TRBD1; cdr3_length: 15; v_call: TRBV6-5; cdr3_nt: TGTGCCAGCAGCGGTCTTTGGGACAGGGGGTCCCCCCCCACCTTC; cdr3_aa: CASSGLWDRGSPPTF
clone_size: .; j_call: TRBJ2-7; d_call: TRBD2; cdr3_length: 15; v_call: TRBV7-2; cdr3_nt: TGTGCCAGCAGCGCCTCTAGCGGGGGCCACTACGAGCAGTACTTC; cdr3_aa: CASSASSGGHYEQYF
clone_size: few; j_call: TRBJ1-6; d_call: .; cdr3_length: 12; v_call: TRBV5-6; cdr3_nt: TGTGCCAGCAGCTTGGAGAGATCACCCCTCCACTTT; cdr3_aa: CASSLERSPLHF